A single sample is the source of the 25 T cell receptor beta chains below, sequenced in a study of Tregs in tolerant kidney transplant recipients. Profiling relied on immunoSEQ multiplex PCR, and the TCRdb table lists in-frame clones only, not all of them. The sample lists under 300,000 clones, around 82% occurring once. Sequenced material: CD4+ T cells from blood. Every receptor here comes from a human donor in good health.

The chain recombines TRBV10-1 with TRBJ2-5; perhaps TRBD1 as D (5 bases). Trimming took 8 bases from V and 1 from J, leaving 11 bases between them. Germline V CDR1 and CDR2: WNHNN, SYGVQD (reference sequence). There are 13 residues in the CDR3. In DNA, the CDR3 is TGCGCCAGCTCTGCAGGGCTCCAAGAGACCCAGTACTTC. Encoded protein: CASSAGLQETQYF.

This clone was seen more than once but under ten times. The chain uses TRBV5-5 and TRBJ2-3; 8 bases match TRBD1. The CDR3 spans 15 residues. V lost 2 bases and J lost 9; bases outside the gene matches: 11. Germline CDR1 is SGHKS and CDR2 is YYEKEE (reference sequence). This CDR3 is CASSLGQGASRTQYF. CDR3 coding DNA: TGTGCCAGCAGCTTAGGGCAGGGGGCAAGCAGGACGCAGTATTTT.

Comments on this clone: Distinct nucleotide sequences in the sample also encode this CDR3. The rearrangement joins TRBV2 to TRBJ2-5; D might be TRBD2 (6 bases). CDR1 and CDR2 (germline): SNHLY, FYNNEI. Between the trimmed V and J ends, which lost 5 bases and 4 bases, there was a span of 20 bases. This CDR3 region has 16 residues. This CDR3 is CASSPRLGRLGETQYF. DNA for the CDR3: TGTGCCAGCAGTCCAAGACTAGGAAGATTGGGAGAGACCCAGTACTTC.

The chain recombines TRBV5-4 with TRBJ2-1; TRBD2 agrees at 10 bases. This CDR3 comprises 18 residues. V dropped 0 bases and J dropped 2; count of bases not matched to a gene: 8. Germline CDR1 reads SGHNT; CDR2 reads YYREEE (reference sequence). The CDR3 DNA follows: TGTGCCAGCAGCTTGGGGGGGGCTAGCGGGAGAACCTACAATGAGCAGTTCTTC. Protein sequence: CASSLGGASGRTYNEQFF.

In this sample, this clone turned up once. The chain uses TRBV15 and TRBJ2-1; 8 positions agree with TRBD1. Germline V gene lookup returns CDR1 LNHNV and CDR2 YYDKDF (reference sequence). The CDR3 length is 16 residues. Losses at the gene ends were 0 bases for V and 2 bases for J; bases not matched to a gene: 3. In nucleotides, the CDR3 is TGTGCCACCAGCAGAGACGGACAGGGAACCTACAATGAGCAGTTCTTC. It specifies CATSRDGQGTYNEQFF.

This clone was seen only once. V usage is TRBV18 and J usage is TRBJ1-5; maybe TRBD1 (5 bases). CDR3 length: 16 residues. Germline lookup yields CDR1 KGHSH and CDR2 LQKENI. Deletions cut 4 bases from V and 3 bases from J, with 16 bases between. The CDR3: CASSHSSGQINQPQHF. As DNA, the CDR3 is TGTGCCAGCTCACATTCCTCGGGGCAGATCAATCAGCCCCAGCATTTT.

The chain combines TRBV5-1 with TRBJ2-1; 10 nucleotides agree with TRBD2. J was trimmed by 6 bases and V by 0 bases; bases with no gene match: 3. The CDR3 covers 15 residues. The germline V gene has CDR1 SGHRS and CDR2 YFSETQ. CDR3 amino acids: CASSLELAGINEQFF. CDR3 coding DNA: TGCGCCAGCAGCTTGGAACTAGCGGGAATCAATGAGCAGTTCTTC. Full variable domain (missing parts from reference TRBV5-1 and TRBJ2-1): KAGVTQTPRYLIKTRGQQVTLSCSPISGHRSVSWYQQTPGQGLQFLFEYFSETQRNKGNFPGRFSGRQFSNSRSEMNVSTLELGDSALYLCASSLELAGINEQFFGPGTRLTVL.

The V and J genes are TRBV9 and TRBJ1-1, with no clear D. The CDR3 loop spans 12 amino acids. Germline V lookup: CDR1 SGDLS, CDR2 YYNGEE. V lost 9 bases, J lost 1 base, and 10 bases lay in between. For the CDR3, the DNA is TGTGCCACCTCGGACGGGAACACTGAAGCTTTCTTT. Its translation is CATSDGNTEAFF.

The CDR3 loop is CASSIIPGTGVGANVLTF. The CDR3 nucleotides read TGTGCCAGTAGTATTATCCCTGGGACAGGGGTTGGGGCCAACGTCCTGACTTTC. V gene TRBV19 combines with J gene TRBJ2-6; 10 bases agree with TRBD1. The ends lost 3 bases at V and 3 bases at J; junction bases unmatched: 8. The germline V gene has CDR1 LNHDA and CDR2 SQIVND (reference sequence). The CDR3 sequence is 18 residues long.

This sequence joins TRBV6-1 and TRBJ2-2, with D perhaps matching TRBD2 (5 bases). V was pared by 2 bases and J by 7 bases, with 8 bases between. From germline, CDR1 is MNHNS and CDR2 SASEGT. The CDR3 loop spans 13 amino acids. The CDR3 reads CASSELASGELFF. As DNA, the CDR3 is TGTGCCAGCAGTGAACTAGCTAGCGGGGAGCTGTTTTTT.

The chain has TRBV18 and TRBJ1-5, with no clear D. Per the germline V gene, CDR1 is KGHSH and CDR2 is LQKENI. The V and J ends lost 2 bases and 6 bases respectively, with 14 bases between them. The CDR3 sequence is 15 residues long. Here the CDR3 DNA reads TGTGCCAGCTCACCAAGGGCGGGAATAGCTCAGCCCCAGCATTTT. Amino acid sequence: CASSPRAGIAQPQHF.

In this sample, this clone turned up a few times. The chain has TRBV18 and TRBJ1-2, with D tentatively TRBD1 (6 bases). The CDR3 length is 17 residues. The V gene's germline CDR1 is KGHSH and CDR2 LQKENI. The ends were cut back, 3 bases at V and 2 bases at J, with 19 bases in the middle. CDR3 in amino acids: CASSPLDRQAINYGYTF. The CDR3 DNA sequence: TGTGCCAGCTCACCCCTCGACAGGCAGGCGATAAACTATGGCTACACCTTC.

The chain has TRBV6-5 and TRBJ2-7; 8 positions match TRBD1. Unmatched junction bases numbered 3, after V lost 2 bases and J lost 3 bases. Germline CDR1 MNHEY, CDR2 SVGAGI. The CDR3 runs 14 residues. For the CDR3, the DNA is TGTGCCAGCAGTTACGGGGACAGGAGCTACGAGCAGTACTTC. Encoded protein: CASSYGDRSYEQYF.

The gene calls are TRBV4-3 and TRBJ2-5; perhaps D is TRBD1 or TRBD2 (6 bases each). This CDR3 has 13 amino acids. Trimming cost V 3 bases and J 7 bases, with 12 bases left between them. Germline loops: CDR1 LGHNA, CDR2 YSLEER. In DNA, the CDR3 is TGCGCCAGCAGCCAGGTCAGGGGAGGGACCCAGTACTTC. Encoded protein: CASSQVRGGTQYF.

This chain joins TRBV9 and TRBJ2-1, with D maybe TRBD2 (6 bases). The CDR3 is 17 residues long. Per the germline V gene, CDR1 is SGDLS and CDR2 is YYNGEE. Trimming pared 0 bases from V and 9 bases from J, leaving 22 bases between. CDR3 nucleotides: TGTGCCAGCAGCGTAGTTAGCGGTGGCCTTGAGTGGAGTGAGCAGTTCTTC. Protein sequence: CASSVVSGGLEWSEQFF.

The CDR3 coding sequence is TGTGCCAGCAGCCACCCTAGGAGCCCCAGCTCCTACGAGCAGTACTTC. This gives the protein CASSHPRSPSSYEQYF. V and J are TRBV14 and TRBJ2-7; D not resolved. CDR3 length: 16 amino acids. V shed 3 bases and J shed 0 bases, with 15 bases lying between them. Germline V gives CDR1 SGHDN, CDR2 FVKESK.

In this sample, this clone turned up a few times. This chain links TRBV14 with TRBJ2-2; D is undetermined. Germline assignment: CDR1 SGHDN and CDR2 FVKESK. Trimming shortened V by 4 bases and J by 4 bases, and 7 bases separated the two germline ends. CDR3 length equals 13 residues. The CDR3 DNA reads TGTGCCAGCAGCCGGGTTCGCACCGGGGAGCTGTTTTTT. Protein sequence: CASSRVRTGELFF.

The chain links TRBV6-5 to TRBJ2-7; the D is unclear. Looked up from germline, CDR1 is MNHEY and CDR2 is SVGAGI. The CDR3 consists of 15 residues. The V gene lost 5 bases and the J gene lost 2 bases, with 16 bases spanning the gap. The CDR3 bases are TGTGCCAGCAGTACTACACAAATCAACGCCTACGAGCAGTACTTC. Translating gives CASSTTQINAYEQYF.

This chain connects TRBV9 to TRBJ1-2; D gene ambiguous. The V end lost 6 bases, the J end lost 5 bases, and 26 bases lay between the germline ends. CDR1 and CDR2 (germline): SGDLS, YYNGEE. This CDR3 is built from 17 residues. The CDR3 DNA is TGTGCCAGCAATCGAGGCGGCAGCGCAAGCGACCTTTATGGCTACACCTTC. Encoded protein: CASNRGGSASDLYGYTF. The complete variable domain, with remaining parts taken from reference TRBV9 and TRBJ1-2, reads DSGVTQTPKHLITATGQRVTLRCSPRSGDLSVYWYQQSLDQGLQFLIQYYNGEERAKGNILERFSAQQFPDLHSELNLSSLELGDSALYFCASNRGGSASDLYGYTFGSGTRLTVV.

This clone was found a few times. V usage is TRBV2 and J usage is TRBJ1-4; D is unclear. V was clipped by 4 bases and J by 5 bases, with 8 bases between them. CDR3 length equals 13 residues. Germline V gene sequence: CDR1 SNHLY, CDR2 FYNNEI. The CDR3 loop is CASSVRPNEKLFF. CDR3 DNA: TGTGCCAGCAGTGTCCGACCCAATGAAAAACTGTTTTTT.

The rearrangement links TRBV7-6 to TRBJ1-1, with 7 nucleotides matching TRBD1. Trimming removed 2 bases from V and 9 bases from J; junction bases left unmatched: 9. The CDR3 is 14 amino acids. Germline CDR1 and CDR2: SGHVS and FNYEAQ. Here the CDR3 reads CASSLLGSTGKAFF. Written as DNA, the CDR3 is TGTGCCAGCAGCTTACTCGGGTCGACAGGGAAAGCTTTCTTT.

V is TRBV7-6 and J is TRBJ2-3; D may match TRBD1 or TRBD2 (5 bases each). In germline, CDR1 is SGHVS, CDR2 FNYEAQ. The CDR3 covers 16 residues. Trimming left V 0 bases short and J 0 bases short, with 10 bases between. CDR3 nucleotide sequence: TGTGCCAGCAGCTTAGCGGGGACCCTTAGCACAGATACGCAGTATTTT. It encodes CASSLAGTLSTDTQYF.

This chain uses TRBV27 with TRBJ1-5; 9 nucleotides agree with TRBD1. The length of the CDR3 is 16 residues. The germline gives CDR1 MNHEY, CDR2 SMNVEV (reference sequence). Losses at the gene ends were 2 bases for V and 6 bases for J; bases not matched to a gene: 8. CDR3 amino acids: CASSLKGTGWIQPQHF. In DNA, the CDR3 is TGTGCCAGCAGTTTAAAGGGGACAGGGTGGATTCAGCCCCAGCATTTT.

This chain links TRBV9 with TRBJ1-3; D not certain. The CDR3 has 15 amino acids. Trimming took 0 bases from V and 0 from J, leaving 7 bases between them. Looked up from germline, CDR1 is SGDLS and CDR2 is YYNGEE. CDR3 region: CASSVGAPSGNTIYF. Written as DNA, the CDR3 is TGTGCCAGCAGCGTAGGGGCCCCCTCTGGAAACACCATATATTTT.

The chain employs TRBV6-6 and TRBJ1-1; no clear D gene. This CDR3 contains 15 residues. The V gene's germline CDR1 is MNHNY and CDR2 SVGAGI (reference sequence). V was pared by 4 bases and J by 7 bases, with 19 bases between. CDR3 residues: CASSFNKGSGFEAFF. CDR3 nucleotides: TGTGCCAGCAGTTTTAACAAGGGAAGTGGATTTGAAGCTTTCTTT.